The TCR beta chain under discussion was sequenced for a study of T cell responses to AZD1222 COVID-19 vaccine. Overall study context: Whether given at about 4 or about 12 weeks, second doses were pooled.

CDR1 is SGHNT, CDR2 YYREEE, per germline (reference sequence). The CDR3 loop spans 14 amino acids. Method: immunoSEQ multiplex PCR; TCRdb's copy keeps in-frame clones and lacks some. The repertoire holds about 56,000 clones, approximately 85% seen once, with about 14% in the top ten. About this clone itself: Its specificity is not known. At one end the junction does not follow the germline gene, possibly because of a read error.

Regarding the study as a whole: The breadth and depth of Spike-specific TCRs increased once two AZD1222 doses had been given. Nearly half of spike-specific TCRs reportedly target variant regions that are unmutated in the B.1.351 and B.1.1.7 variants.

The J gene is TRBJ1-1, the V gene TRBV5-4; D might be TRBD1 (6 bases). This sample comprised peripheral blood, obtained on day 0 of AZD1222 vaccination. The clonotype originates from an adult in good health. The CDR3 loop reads CASSLDRVNTEAFF. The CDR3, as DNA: TGTGCCAGCAGCTTGGACAGGGTGAATACTGAAGCTTTCTTT.